What follows describes a single TCR beta chain. As yet, its antigen is unknown. This sample was included in a study of cytomegalovirus exposure and HLA in healthy donors. PCR involved 60 Vbeta and 13 Jbeta primers. Generated by immunoSEQ multiplex PCR, the TCRdb table keeps only in-frame clones and is missing some. The sample holds 150,000 or so clones, 60% to 80% seen once. Notes on the study in general: Later examination showed HLA-associated TCR beta chains had greater clonal expansion than equally common others. For most TCR sequences rarity was the rule, although some public TCRs occurred in many donors. TCR association rates varied by HLA locus in a later analysis, with DRB1 highest and HLA-C lowest.

The CDR3 extends over 14 amino acids. Trimming cost V 9 bases and J 5 bases, with 17 bases left between them. Germline-derived CDR1 and CDR2 are MNHNS and SASEGT. Donors likely had unrecorded immune exposures despite being nominally healthy when sampled. Sequenced input: PBMCs. This clonotype was sampled from a man aged 45-60 years in good health and CMV-seropositive. The chain carries TRBV6-1 and TRBJ1-3; D may be TRBD1 (6 bases). CDR3 sequence (DNA): TGTGCCAGTATTCCAGGGGATATGAGAAACACCATATATTTT. This codes for CASIPGDMRNTIYF.